A selection of T cell receptor beta chains follows, all from one sample in a study of T cell repertoires in cytomegalovirus infection. TCRdb fed the reads into MiXCR, producing one record per CDR3 protein. The sample holds more than 500,000 distinct CDR3 sequences, about 15% seen once. Source material: CD8+ T cells from PBMCs. The receptors stem from a human donor in good health (CMV status not recorded). Some clones in this sample may be carry-over from other donors' samples. CDR3s include the opening cysteine and the closing phenylalanine or tryptophan. D genes are given only for firm matches. Clone size appears in some rows only: once, few, many, or a class for an expanded clone.

v_gene,abundance,d_gene,j_gene,CDR3nt,CDR3aa
TRBV20-1,few,.,TRBJ2-6,TGCAGTGTGGACTCCTTAGCTGGGGCCAACGTCCTGACTTTC,CSVDSLAGANVLTF
TRBV27,.,.,TRBJ2-2,TGTGCCAGCAGTATTGGGAACCCTGCTGCGAACACCGGGGAGCTGTTTTTT,CASSIGNPAANTGELFF
TRBV12-3/TRBV12-4,many,.,TRBJ2-2,TGTGCCAGCAGTAGAACCGGTTACACCGGGGAGCTGTTTTTT,CASSRTGYTGELFF
TRBV6-5,.,TRBD2,TRBJ2-1,TGTGCCAGCAGTCTAGCGGCCTCGCGGGAGCAGTTCTTC,CASSLAASREQFF
TRBV7-3,many,TRBD2,TRBJ2-7,TGTGCCAGCAGCTTCCTGAGGCGGGAGAGCTCCTACGAGCAGTACTTC,CASSFLRRESSYEQYF
TRBV19,few,TRBD1,TRBJ2-7,TGTGCCAGTAGTGCGATCGACAGGGCCTACGAGCAGTACTTC,CASSAIDRAYEQYF
TRBV7-9,.,.,TRBJ1-5,TGTGCCAGCAGCTTACAACAGAGCAATCAGCCCCAGCATTTT,CASSLQQSNQPQHF
TRBV12-3/TRBV12-4,many,.,TRBJ2-7,TGTGCCAGCAGTGAAGAGGACTACGAGCAGTACTTC,CASSEEDYEQYF
TRBV4-1,few,.,TRBJ1-2,TGCGCCAGCAGCCAATTTTCCCCTACAATGAACTATGGCTACACCTTC,CASSQFSPTMNYGYTF
TRBV19,.,.,TRBJ2-1,TGTGCCAGTAGTCCATACATCGGTATGGTCTCCTACAATGAGCAGTTCTTC,CASSPYIGMVSYNEQFF
TRBV20-1,few,.,TRBJ1-6,TGCAGTGCTAAGGCCCATAATTCACCCCTCCACTTT,CSAKAHNSPLHF
TRBV12-3/TRBV12-4,many,.,TRBJ1-1,.,CASSSSGRTMTIGMNTEAFF
TRBV6-5,.,.,TRBJ2-7,TGTGCCAGCAGTCCAAACCTAAACCACGAGCAGTACTTC,CASSPNLNHEQYF
TRBV28,many,TRBD1,TRBJ1-4,TGTGCCAGCAGTCCGACGACAGGGCCTAATGAAAAACTGTTTTTT,CASSPTTGPNEKLFF
TRBV5-4,.,.,TRBJ2-1,TGTGCCAGCAGCTTGGGTTGGGACTTTTTCCTTAATGAGCAGTTCTTC,CASSLGWDFFLNEQFF
TRBV5-1,.,.,TRBJ2-7,TGCGCCAGCAGCTTGGCCTCTGGCGGGGGCGGCGAGCAGTACTTC,CASSLASGGGGEQYF
TRBV7-9,many,TRBD2,TRBJ2-7,TGTGCCAGCAGCTTCGTCCCGGGACTAGGGATGGGGGAGCAGTACTTC,CASSFVPGLGMGEQYF
TRBV6-1,many,.,TRBJ2-6,TGTGCCAGCAGTGAAGGAATTACGGGGGCCAACGTCCTGACTTTC,CASSEGITGANVLTF
TRBV28,few,TRBD1,TRBJ1-5,TGTGCCAGCAGTTCTATACAGGGGGCCTATCAGCCCCAGCATTTT,CASSSIQGAYQPQHF
TRBV12-3/TRBV12-4,many,.,TRBJ2-1,TGTGCCAGCAGGCTTCCCGCCATGGAGCAGTTCTTC,CASRLPAMEQFF
TRBV7-9,many,.,TRBJ1-1,TGTGCCACCTGGGGCAGAGCCATGAACACTGAAGCTTTCTTT,CATWGRAMNTEAFF
TRBV5-5,few,.,TRBJ1-5,TGTGCCAGCAGCTTGTATCCTGGTTCGGGTCAGCCCCAGCATTTT,CASSLYPGSGQPQHF
TRBV5-6,.,TRBD2,TRBJ2-7,TGTGCCAGCAGCTTGCTGGTAGCGGGAGGCGACAAGCAGTACTTC,CASSLLVAGGDKQYF
TRBV7-3,few,.,TRBJ2-1,TGTGCCAGCAGCTTAAAGGCCTCAGCCTACAATGAGCAGTTCTTC,CASSLKASAYNEQFF
TRBV6-6,many,.,TRBJ2-1,TGTGCCAGCAGTTCATCAGGGGCGAGGAATGAGCAGTTCTTC,CASSSSGARNEQFF
TRBV24-1,few,.,TRBJ2-2,TGTGCCACCGGTCCCGACAGGACCGGGGAGCTGTTTTTT,CATGPDRTGELFF
TRBV10-3,many,TRBD2,TRBJ2-7,TGTGCCATCAGTGACGGGGGGTACGAGCAGTACTTC,CAISDGGYEQYF
TRBV6-1,many,.,TRBJ1-5,TGTGCCAGCAGGGCTGAGGACAGTAGCAATCAGCCCCAGCATTTT,CASRAEDSSNQPQHF
TRBV4-1,few,.,TRBJ2-7,TGCGCCAGCAGCCATTCTCCACTCGGGCCCTACGAGCAGTACTTC,CASSHSPLGPYEQYF
TRBV4-2,few,TRBD1,TRBJ1-2,TGTGCCAGCAGCCAAGCTCAACAGGGGGCCTATGGCTACACCTTC,CASSQAQQGAYGYTF
TRBV12-3/TRBV12-4,few,TRBD2,TRBJ2-3,TGTGCCAGCAGTCTGAATAGCGGGAGCACAGATACGCAGTATTTT,CASSLNSGSTDTQYF
TRBV29-1,few,.,TRBJ2-2,TGCAGCGTACGGAGATCCGGGGAGCTGTTTTTT,CSVRRSGELFF
TRBV7-6,once,TRBD2,TRBJ2-3,TGTTCCAGCAGCTTAAATCTAGCGGGCACAGATACGCAGTATTTT,CSSSLNLAGTDTQYF